This T cell receptor (beta chain) was captured in a study of T cell repertoires in cytomegalovirus infection. About the study: Public TCR beta signatures were indicative of both CMV infection and a matching HLA type. Regarding the study as a whole: There were HLA-C-restricted CMV-specific TCR beta clonotypes dominating the ex vivo response. CMV carriers with the relevant HLA were identified by cumulative public TCR beta family frequency.

The sample holds a few counts of this clonotype. Its antigen is not known. With 6 bases removed from V and 7 bases from J, the gap between germline ends came to 28 bases. This CDR3 comprises 17 residues. TCRdb called the reads again in MiXCR, with one record for every CDR3 protein. The repertoire consists of 500,000 to 600,000 distinct CDR3 sequences, with 16% occurring once and the leading ten covering about 24%. The V and J genes are TRBV23-1 and TRBJ2-7, with D perhaps matching TRBD1 (6 bases). TRBV23-1 qualifies as an ORF whose function is uncertain. The source material was CD8+ T cells from PBMCs. This clonotype was sampled from a human donor in good health (CMV status not recorded). Some clones in this sample may be carry-over from other donors' samples. The CDR3 DNA sequence: TGCGCCAGCAGCCGATCCCCCGGCAGACGGGGAAGGGGGGAGCAGTACTTC. It codes for CASSRSPGRRGRGEQYF.